What follows describes a single T cell receptor (beta chain). V was clipped by 0 bases and J by 5 bases; unmatched bases: 7. CDR3 size: 16 residues. Germline V gene sequence: CDR1 ENHRY, CDR2 SYGVKD. How the authors handled the data: Estimates of nucleated cell counts were drawn from the amplification of reference gene primers. TCRdb's table, derived via immunoSEQ multiplex PCR, lists solely in-frame clones and lacks some. The DNA gave D and trimming, while V, J and clone size come from that table. This sample carries around 60,000 clones, about 80% of them seen once, and the ten largest clones take more than 15%. The data derive from a study of blood T cell repertoires in COVID-19. Whole-study context: Collection of acute and convalescent COVID-19 samples took place in the United States, Italy and Spain. The analysed material was cDNA or gDNA that came from T cells, B-cell-depleted T cells, or PBMCs.

The chain uses TRBV10-3 and TRBJ1-2; 9 bases are shared with TRBD1. Specimen: peripheral blood. This clonotype was sampled from a man aged 25 to 40 with COVID-19, enrolled during active disease. The CDR3 DNA sequence: TGTGCCATCAGTGAGTCGAAAGCCGGGACAGGGTATGGCTACACCTTC. Protein: CAISESKAGTGYGYTF.